This passage covers 29 T cell receptor beta chains from one sample sequenced in a study of CD8+ T cells in alopecia areata. RNA, once extracted, was reverse transcribed into cDNA for use as the sequencing template. TCRdb's table, derived via immunoSEQ multiplex PCR, lists solely in-frame clones and lacks some. This table has 150,000 to 200,000 clones, around 55% appearing once. Material for sequencing was CD4+ T cells sorted from blood. These TCRs come from a human donor in good health.

This sequence joins TRBV5-1 and TRBJ2-5; no reliable D call. V was clipped by 1 base and J by 2 bases, with 18 bases between them. The CDR3 loop spans 17 amino acids. CDR1 SGHRS and CDR2 YFSETQ come from the germline V gene. CDR3 sequence reads: CASSLFPSGINQETQYF. DNA for the CDR3: TGCGCCAGCAGCTTGTTCCCGTCAGGTATTAATCAAGAGACCCAGTACTTC.

The rearrangement links TRBV27 to TRBJ2-3; D call uncertain. The CDR3 consists of 13 residues. The germline V gene has CDR1 MNHEY and CDR2 SMNVEV (reference sequence). V gave up 2 bases and J gave up 1 base, with 4 bases separating them. The CDR3 DNA reads as TGTGCCAGCAGTTTAGTGGGCACAGATACGCAGTATTTT. Translated, it gives CASSLVGTDTQYF.

This clone was detected only a few times. The J gene is TRBJ2-1, the V gene TRBV5-1, with a weak D call TRBD2 (5 bases). V lost 4 bases and J 10 bases, leaving 18 bases between the germline ends. Germline CDR1 and CDR2: SGHRS and YFSETQ. This CDR3 region has 14 residues. CDR3 in amino acids: CASSLGRAGGEQFF. The CDR3 DNA is TGCGCCAGCAGCCTAGGACGGGCCGGCGGGGAGCAGTTCTTC.

The rearrangement joins TRBV5-1 to TRBJ2-7, with D perhaps TRBD1 (5 bases). There are 11 residues in the CDR3. V gave up 8 bases and J gave up 6 bases, with 12 bases separating them. Per the germline V gene, CDR1 is SGHRS and CDR2 is YFSETQ. The CDR3 region has the DNA TGCGCCAGTTCAAGGGGCCTCGAGCAGTACTTC. It specifies CASSRGLEQYF.

The gene calls are TRBV29-1 and TRBJ2-3, with 11 bases matching TRBD1. The CDR3 has 14 amino acids. Trimming took 4 bases from V and 4 from J; bases not matched to a gene: 4. In germline, CDR1 is SQVTM, CDR2 ANQGSEA. The CDR3, as DNA: TGCAGCGTTGGGACAGGGGGCGGCGCAGATACGCAGTATTTT. This translates into CSVGTGGGADTQYF.

Notes on this clone: Other nucleotide sequences from this sample produce the same CDR3. The gene calls are TRBV29-1 and TRBJ2-5; weak D call: TRBD2 (6 bases). The germline gives CDR1 SQVTM, CDR2 ANQGSEA. Trimming shortened V by 4 bases and J by 5 bases, and 11 bases separated the two germline ends. The CDR3 runs 12 residues. CDR3 nucleotide sequence: TGCAGCGTTGTTATGGGGGGTGAGACCCAGTACTTC. Amino acid sequence: CSVVMGGETQYF.

The chain recombines TRBV7-2 with TRBJ2-3; 10 positions agree with TRBD2. Germline CDR1 SGHTA, CDR2 FQGNSA. The CDR3 is made up of 18 amino acids. The V segment lost 5 bases and the J segment 0 bases; nucleotides outside the gene matches: 11. The CDR3 DNA sequence: TGTGCCAGCAGCCGAGCGGGGGGGCGGTGGACTAGCACAGATACGCAGTATTTT. This gives the protein CASSRAGGRWTSTDTQYF.

The gene calls are TRBV5-6 and TRBJ1-2, with 8 bases aligning to TRBD1. The CDR3 covers 14 residues. Germline trimming cut 1 base from V and 4 bases from J; bases unmatched to any gene: 3. CDR1 and CDR2 from the germline V gene are SGHDT and YYEEEE. This CDR3 reads CASSLTDRAYGYTF. In DNA, the CDR3 is TGTGCCAGCAGCTTGACGGACAGGGCCTATGGCTACACCTTC. Full variable domain (missing parts from reference TRBV5-6 and TRBJ1-2): DAGVTQSPTHLIKTRGQQVTLRCSPKSGHDTVSWYQQALGQGPQFIFQYYEEEERQRGNFPDRFSGHQFPNYSSELNVNALLLGDSALYLCASSLTDRAYGYTFGSGTRLTVV.

The V call is TRBV30, the J call TRBJ2-5; D is unresolved. V gave up 2 bases and J gave up 5 bases, with 9 bases separating them. The CDR3 is 12 amino acids. Germline V gene lookup returns CDR1 GTSNPN and CDR2 SVGIG (reference sequence). CDR3 in amino acids: CAWSLTVETQYF. CDR3 nucleotides: TGTGCCTGGAGTCTAACAGTGGAGACCCAGTACTTC.

The chain links TRBV29-1 to TRBJ1-1; TRBD1 aligns across 8 bases. The J segment lost 4 bases and the V segment lost 6 bases, leaving 7 bases of the junction unmatched. The CDR3 runs 13 residues. The germline CDR1 and CDR2 sequences are SQVTM and ANQGSEA. In DNA form, the CDR3 reads TGCAGCGTGAGGACTGACAGGGGCACTGAAGCTTTCTTT. Its protein product is CSVRTDRGTEAFF.

This clone was picked up many times. The V call is TRBV5-1, the J call TRBJ2-5; D gene uncertain. Between the trimmed V and J ends, which lost 6 bases and 2 bases, there was a span of 14 bases. This CDR3 comprises 14 residues. The germline CDR1 and CDR2 sequences are SGHRS and YFSETQ. CDR3 nucleotides: TGCGCCAGCACCCCTCTTGGAGATCAAGAGACCCAGTACTTC. Translated, it gives CASTPLGDQETQYF.

A few counts support this clone. CDR3 in amino acids: CSVAGGNQPQHF. CDR3 in DNA: TGCAGCGTGGCAGGGGGGAATCAGCCCCAGCATTTT. The chain employs TRBV29-1 and TRBJ1-5; 7 bases match TRBD1. The V gene end was trimmed by 6 bases and the J gene end by 4 bases; junction bases not matched to a gene: 3. The CDR3 has 12 residues. The germline gives CDR1 SQVTM, CDR2 ANQGSEA.

The gene calls are TRBV5-6 and TRBJ1-2; no clear D. The CDR3 covers 15 residues. Deletions cut 0 bases from V and 0 bases from J, with 9 bases between. Germline CDR1 is SGHDT and CDR2 is YYEEEE. CDR3 nucleotide sequence: TGTGCCAGCAGCTTGGATGGCAGAGCTAACTATGGCTACACCTTC. Protein: CASSLDGRANYGYTF.

The chain employs TRBV6-1 and TRBJ2-7; possible D gene TRBD2, 5 bases. V lost 4 bases and J 5 bases, leaving 21 bases between the germline ends. This CDR3 contains 16 residues. Per the germline V gene, CDR1 is MNHNS and CDR2 is SASEGT. CDR3 amino acids: CASSGVVTAGVDEQYF. The DNA of the CDR3 is TGTGCCAGCAGTGGGGTGGTGACGGCCGGGGTGGACGAGCAGTACTTC.

The J gene is TRBJ2-5, the V gene TRBV7-9, with D tentatively TRBD2 (5 bases). This CDR3 has 15 residues. V was trimmed by 3 bases and J by 2 bases, leaving 13 bases between them. Germline CDR1 and CDR2: SEHNR and FQNEAQ (reference sequence). Here the CDR3 reads CASSLALGGQETQYF. CDR3 nucleotide sequence: TGTGCCAGCAGCTTGGCATTAGGCGGGCAAGAGACCCAGTACTTC.

V gene TRBV4-1 combines with J gene TRBJ2-5; D call uncertain. V lost 5 bases, J lost 5 bases, and 9 bases lay in between. Germline CDR1 MGHRA, CDR2 YSYEKL. The CDR3 consists of 12 residues. CDR3 DNA sequence: TGCGCCAGCAGCTCGTACAACGAGACCCAGTACTTC. Encoded protein: CASSSYNETQYF.

The gene calls are TRBV7-8 and TRBJ2-7; the D is unclear. V was trimmed by 2 bases and J by 6 bases, leaving 8 bases between them. CDR3 length: 12 residues. Germline assignment: CDR1 SGHVS and CDR2 FQNEAQ. The CDR3 coding sequence is TGTGCCAGCAGCTTAACAGTTGGCGAGCAGTACTTC. Translating it yields CASSLTVGEQYF. The full variable domain, its missing parts supplied by reference TRBV7-8 and TRBJ2-7, is GAGVSQSPRYKVAKRGQDVALRCDPISGHVSLFWYQQALGQGPEFLTYFQNEAQLDKSGLPSDRFFAERPEGSVSTLKIQRTQQEDSAVYLCASSLTVGEQYFGPGTRLTVT.

This clone occurred a few times. The chain uses TRBV29-1 and TRBJ2-5; 10 bases are shared with TRBD1. Germline loops: CDR1 SQVTM, CDR2 ANQGSEA. V shed 8 bases, J shed 5 bases, and the junction held 11 bases outside the gene matches. This CDR3 has 14 residues. The CDR3 bases are TGCAGCACCTCCCGACAGGGGGCAGGGGAGACCCAGTACTTC. It specifies CSTSRQGAGETQYF.

The V call is TRBV11-2, the J call TRBJ2-4; 9 bases fit TRBD1. CDR1 and CDR2 from the germline V gene are SGHAT and FQNNGV. CDR3 length: 15 amino acids. V was pared by 3 bases and J by 5 bases, with 5 bases of the junction left unmatched. CDR3 nucleotide sequence: TGTGCCAGCAGCTTGGACAGGGGCCCCCAAAACATTCAGTACTTC. It is translated as CASSLDRGPQNIQYF.

In this sample, this clone turned up a few times. The gene calls are TRBV29-1 and TRBJ2-2; 15 nucleotides match TRBD2. J was trimmed by 4 bases and V by 7 bases; bases with no gene match: 10. CDR1 is SQVTM, CDR2 ANQGSEA, per germline. This CDR3 region has 17 residues. The CDR3 DNA reads TGCAGCGCGGGACTAGCGGGAGGAAGGATGGGCACCGGGGAGCTGTTTTTT. It translates to CSAGLAGGRMGTGELFF.

The chain uses TRBV9 and TRBJ2-2; 12 bases match TRBD2. J was trimmed by 8 bases and V by 0 bases; bases with no gene match: 2. The CDR3 consists of 15 residues. Germline CDR1 is SGDLS and CDR2 is YYNGEE. CDR3 nucleotide sequence: TGTGCCAGCAGCGTAGGACTAGCGGGAGTTGGGGAGCTGTTTTTT. This gives the protein CASSVGLAGVGELFF.

This chain links TRBV7-6 with TRBJ2-1, with TRBD2 matching 7 bases. The CDR3 runs to 17 residues. The junction had 8 bases not matched to a gene; V was cut back by 2 bases and J by 1 base. Per the germline V gene, CDR1 is SGHVS and CDR2 is FNYEAQ. The CDR3 DNA reads TGTGCCAGCAGCTTACTTCGGGGCGGGAGATCCTACAATGAGCAGTTCTTC. Translated, it gives CASSLLRGGRSYNEQFF. Drawing the rest from reference TRBV7-6 and TRBJ2-1, the complete variable domain is GAGVSQSPRYKVTKRGQDVALRCDPISGHVSLYWYRQALGQGPEFLTYFNYEAQQDKSGLPNDRFSAERPEGSISTLTIQRTEQRDSAMYRCASSLLRGGRSYNEQFFGPGTRLTVL.

V usage is TRBV29-1 and J usage is TRBJ1-1; D is possibly TRBD1 (5 bases). The V end was cut by 7 bases, the J end by 4 bases, with 16 bases between. The CDR3 contains 13 residues. Per the germline V gene, CDR1 is SQVTM and CDR2 is ANQGSEA. CDR3 in amino acids: CSGWGGTSTEAFF. The CDR3 DNA follows: TGCAGCGGTTGGGGGGGGACCAGCACTGAAGCTTTCTTT.

This clone turned up a few times. The chain has TRBV29-1 and TRBJ2-7, with a weak D call TRBD1 (6 bases). This CDR3 spans 14 amino acids. CDR1 is SQVTM and CDR2 is ANQGSEA in the germline V gene. V was shortened by 4 bases and J by 1 base, with 14 bases between the two germline ends. The CDR3 spells CSVVGIRGSYEQYF. CDR3 bases: TGCAGCGTTGTGGGTATCAGGGGTTCCTACGAGCAGTACTTC.

The gene calls are TRBV28 and TRBJ1-1; D is perhaps TRBD1 (6 bases). The CDR3 has 13 amino acids. The germline gives CDR1 MDHEN, CDR2 SYDVKM. The V end was cut by 6 bases, the J end by 4 bases, with 12 bases between. The DNA for the CDR3 is TGTGCCAGCAGGCGGACAGCGACCACTGAAGCTTTCTTT. This sequence encodes CASRRTATTEAFF.

The chain uses TRBV9 and TRBJ1-1; D is ambiguous. Germline-derived CDR1 and CDR2 are SGDLS and YYNGEE. The length of the CDR3 is 15 residues. V lost 0 bases and J 3 bases, leaving 12 bases between the germline ends. This CDR3 is CASSVEAGVDTEAFF. CDR3 nucleotide sequence: TGTGCCAGCAGCGTAGAGGCAGGCGTGGACACTGAAGCTTTCTTT.

The V gene is TRBV9, the J gene TRBJ2-1, with a possible D match to TRBD2 (5 bases). CDR3 length: 14 residues. Germline V gives CDR1 SGDLS, CDR2 YYNGEE. V was cut by 0 bases and J by 7 bases, with 11 bases left in between. In DNA form, the CDR3 reads TGTGCCAGCAGCGTAGGGGGAGTAGGGAATGAGCAGTTCTTC. Translated: CASSVGGVGNEQFF. The variable domain in full, completed from reference TRBV9 and TRBJ2-1, reads DSGVTQTPKHLITATGQRVTLRCSPRSGDLSVYWYQQSLDQGLQFLIQYYNGEERAKGNILERFSAQQFPDLHSELNLSSLELGDSALYFCASSVGGVGNEQFFGPGTRLTVL.

The rearrangement uses TRBV2 and TRBJ1-5; no clear D. In germline, CDR1 is SNHLY, CDR2 FYNNEI. The CDR3 runs 15 residues. Trimming removed 7 bases at V and 7 bases at J, with 20 bases between. CDR3 in DNA: TGTGCCAGCACCACCTCGTGGGAGGGCGGGCAGCCCCAGCATTTT. Its protein is CASTTSWEGGQPQHF. Full variable domain (outside the CDR3, taken from reference TRBV2 and TRBJ1-5): EPEVTQTPSHQVTQMGQEVILRCVPISNHLYFYWYRQILGQKVEFLVSFYNNEISEKSEIFDDQFSVERPDGSNFTLKIRSTKLEDSAMYFCASTTSWEGGQPQHFGDGTRLSIL.

There are a few counts of this clone. V usage is TRBV28 and J usage is TRBJ1-5, with a possible D match to TRBD1 (5 bases). CDR3 size: 14 residues. The germline V gene has CDR1 MDHEN and CDR2 SYDVKM. V lost 6 bases, J lost 6 bases, and 15 bases lay in between. CDR3 bases: TGTGCCAGCAGAAAGGGGCGGTGGACTCAGCCCCAGCATTTT. Translation gives CASRKGRWTQPQHF. The whole variable domain, remainder taken from reference TRBV28 and TRBJ1-5, is DVKVTQSSRYLVKRTGEKVFLECVQDMDHENMFWYRQDPGLGLRLIYFSYDVKMKEKGDIPEGYSVSREKKERFSLILESASTNQTSMYLCASRKGRWTQPQHFGDGTRLSIL.